This T cell receptor beta chain was found in a study of cytomegalovirus exposure and HLA in healthy donors. TCRdb's copy holds only in-frame clones and misses some; the assay was immunoSEQ multiplex PCR. The data contain 65,000 or so clones, around 92% of them singletons. As concerns this clone: Its antigen is still unknown.

Between the trimmed V and J ends, which lost 7 bases and 5 bases, there was a span of 16 bases. The CDR3 runs 14 residues. The germline V gene has CDR1 SGHDT and CDR2 YYEEEE. Study outcomes and limitations: Most observed TCR sequences were rare, whereas some public TCRs were detected in many donors. Associated with cytomegalovirus, according to the listing, were some 150 TCR beta chains.

The TCR sequence derives from a woman aged 18-30 years in good health and CMV-seronegative. The sample consisted of PBMCs. The chain uses TRBV5-6 and TRBJ2-1, with D possibly matching TRBD2 (6 bases). The CDR3 DNA sequence: TGTGCCAGCGGACGGAGGGGTTGGAACAATGAGCAGTTCTTC. Protein sequence: CASGRRGWNNEQFF.